This T cell receptor beta chain was found in a study of T cells in lung cancer brain metastases. Overall study: About 90% of the roughly 20 patients had no interval therapy between resections.

Trimming shortened V by 2 bases and J by 2 bases, and 16 bases separated the two germline ends. The CDR3 extends over 16 amino acids. In germline, CDR1 is SGHNT, CDR2 YYREEE (reference sequence). Assay: immunoSEQ multiplex PCR; the TCRdb copy retains only in-frame clones and omits some. The sample holds a few thousand clones; around nine tenths are singletons and the top ten take about a tenth. The specimen was tumor tissue from the primary lung tumor. This chain connects TRBV5-4 to TRBJ1-1; no reliable D call. The receptor was isolated from a man aged 60-69 years with non-small cell lung cancer. CDR3: CASSFGGPVLNTEAFF. CDR3 nucleotide sequence: TGTGCCAGCAGCTTCGGAGGCCCAGTCTTAAACACTGAAGCTTTCTTT.